The rows below give T cell receptor beta chains drawn from one sample of a study of blood T cell repertoires in COVID-19. Data came from immunoSEQ multiplex PCR; TCRdb stores just in-frame clones and leaves some out. The sample shows 200,000 to 300,000 clones, around 89% of them seen only once. The specimen was PBMCs or T cells enriched from blood (not recorded which). Receptors originate from a middle-aged man who had recovered from COVID-19. The CDR3 runs from the conserved cysteine through the conserved F or W. D genes are given only for firm matches. Size is stated for part of the rows, as once, few or many counts, or as a class when the clone is expanded.

>-|TRBV7-9|-|TRBJ1-2
CASSVTAGRFSLGGYTF
TGTGCCAGCAGCGTAACCGCAGGGCGTTTTTCCCTAGGAGGCTACACCTTC
>-|TRBV7-3|-|TRBJ1-2
CASSFESSSNYGYTF
TGTGCCAGCAGCTTTGAGAGTTCGTCCAACTATGGCTACACCTTC
>-|TRBV6-5|-|TRBJ1-2
CASSYSSNYGYTF
TGTGCCAGCAGTTACTCATCAAACTATGGCTACACCTTC
>-|TRBV11-3|-|TRBJ1-4
CASSLGVANDNEKLFF
TGTGCCAGCAGCTTAGGAGTAGCGAACGATAATGAAAAACTGTTTTTT
>-|TRBV11-3|TRBD1|TRBJ2-5
CASSNWDRDRETQYF
TGTGCCAGCAGCAACTGGGACAGGGATCGAGAGACCCAGTACTTC
>-|TRBV5-6|-|TRBJ2-1
CASSLIRDAYSYNEQFF
TGTGCCAGCAGCTTGATCCGGGATGCTTACTCCTACAATGAGCAGTTCTTC
>-|TRBV29-1|TRBD1|TRBJ2-2
CSVEGTGDTGELFF
TGCAGCGTTGAAGGGACAGGGGACACCGGGGAGCTGTTTTTT
>-|TRBV6-5|-|TRBJ1-5
CASSYGGIGQPQHF
TGTGCCAGCAGTTACGGAGGGATTGGCCAGCCCCAGCATTTT
>-|TRBV11-1|TRBD1|TRBJ1-3
CASSLRTGAGNTIYF
TGTGCCAGCAGCCTAAGGACAGGGGCTGGAAACACCATATATTTT
>-|TRBV7-2|TRBD2|TRBJ2-2
CASSLEIGLAGAVGELFF
TGTGCCAGCAGTTTGGAGATAGGACTAGCGGGAGCGGTCGGGGAGCTGTTTTTT
>-|TRBV6-5|-|TRBJ1-1
CASKLNGYNTEAFF
TGTGCCAGCAAATTAAACGGTTATAACACTGAAGCTTTCTTT
>-|TRBV5-4|-|TRBJ2-7
CASSKRSGAPGEQYF
TGTGCCAGCAGTAAGCGAAGCGGAGCCCCAGGCGAGCAGTACTTC
>-|TRBV7-3|-|TRBJ2-2
CASSLRQNTGELFF
TGTGCCAGCAGCTTACGACAAAACACCGGGGAGCTGTTTTTT
>-|TRBV28|TRBD1|TRBJ2-5
CASSIPFPGQKETQYF
TGTGCCAGCAGTATCCCTTTCCCGGGACAGAAAGAGACCCAGTACTTC
>-|TRBV9|-|TRBJ2-1
CASSYDRIPTYNEQFF
TGTGCCAGCAGCTATGACAGGATCCCAACCTACAATGAGCAGTTCTTC
>few|TRBV11-3|TRBD1|TRBJ1-1
CASSSGQRNTEAFF
TGTGCCAGCAGCTCGGGACAGAGAAACACTGAAGCTTTCTTT
>once|TRBV12-5|TRBD2|TRBJ2-3
CASGLHLAGDTDTQYF
TGTGCTAGTGGCCTACACCTAGCGGGAGACACAGATACGCAGTATTTT
>-|TRBV27|TRBD1|TRBJ2-5
CASSLLGQGETQYF
TGTGCCAGCAGTTTACTAGGACAGGGAGAGACCCAGTACTTC
>-|TRBV28|TRBD1|TRBJ1-2
CASRPPGTGLHGYTF
TGTGCCAGCAGGCCACCCGGGACAGGTTTACATGGCTACACCTTC
>few|TRBV5-1|TRBD1|TRBJ2-3
CASTIGGADTQYF
TGCGCCAGCACCATAGGGGGCGCGGATACGCAGTATTTT
>-|TRBV6-1|-|TRBJ2-7
CASSGWSAASSYEQYF
TGTGCCAGCAGTGGTTGGAGCGCCGCTTCCTCCTACGAGCAGTACTTC
>-|TRBV6-5|TRBD1|TRBJ2-7
CASSYPGQGAYEQYF
TGTGCCAGCAGTTACCCGGGACAGGGGGCCTACGAGCAGTACTTC
>-|TRBV19|TRBD1|TRBJ1-2
CASSIRKLDRDYGYTF
TGTGCCAGTAGTATACGAAAGTTGGACAGGGATTATGGCTACACCTTC
>-|TRBV6-2/TRBV6-3|TRBD2|TRBJ2-1
CASSLGLAGVAEQFF
TGTGCCAGCAGTCTCGGCCTAGCGGGAGTAGCTGAGCAGTTCTTC
>-|TRBV10-2|TRBD1|TRBJ1-5
CASSAGTGSSNQPQHF
TGCGCCAGCAGTGCCGGGACAGGGTCGAGCAATCAGCCCCAGCATTTT
>-|TRBV19|TRBD2|TRBJ2-1
CASSESGTSGDYNEQFF
TGTGCCAGTAGCGAGTCCGGGACTAGCGGGGACTACAATGAGCAGTTCTTC
>-|TRBV11-3|-|TRBJ2-4
CASSLGIQPHVKNIQYF
TGTGCCAGCAGCTTAGGTATACAGCCCCACGTCAAAAACATTCAGTACTTC
>-|TRBV5-1|TRBD1|TRBJ1-6
CASSLSTGGNSPLHF
TGCGCCAGCAGCTTGAGCACAGGGGGAAATTCACCCCTCCACTTT
>-|TRBV5-4|TRBD1|TRBJ1-1
CASSPAGQVTEAFF
TGTGCCAGCAGCCCGGCGGGACAGGTGACTGAAGCTTTCTTT
>-|TRBV11-2|TRBD1|TRBJ1-1
CASSLDWAGGASTEAFF
TGTGCCAGCAGCTTAGATTGGGCAGGGGGCGCGAGCACTGAAGCTTTCTTT
>-|TRBV2|-|TRBJ1-4
CASSDRGFSEKLFF
TGTGCCAGCAGTGACAGGGGTTTTTCGGAAAAACTGTTTTTT
>-|TRBV7-9|-|TRBJ2-3
CASSPNPDTQYF
TGTGCCAGCAGCCCTAATCCAGATACGCAGTATTTT
>-|TRBV7-2|-|TRBJ1-5
CASSLDQVSHNQPQHF
TGTGCCAGCAGCTTAGACCAGGTGAGCCACAATCAGCCCCAGCATTTT
>-|TRBV7-2|TRBD2|TRBJ2-2
CASSLLAGPSPNTGELFF
TGTGCCAGCAGCTTACTAGCGGGACCCTCCCCGAACACCGGGGAGCTGTTTTTT
>-|TRBV3-1/TRBV3-2|-|TRBJ1-6
CASSQDPILTYNSPLHF
TGTGCCAGCAGCCAAGATCCGATACTTACCTATAATTCACCCCTCCACTTT
>-|TRBV7-9|TRBD1|TRBJ2-2
CASSPKYNRGRTGELFF
TGTGCCAGCAGCCCAAAATATAACAGGGGGCGGACCGGGGAGCTGTTTTTT
>-|TRBV7-3|-|TRBJ2-1
CASSFQAASNNEQFF
TGTGCCAGCAGCTTCCAGGCAGCATCAAACAATGAGCAGTTCTTC
>-|TRBV6-5|TRBD1|TRBJ1-4
CASSPTGGILEKLFF
TGTGCCAGCAGTCCTACAGGGGGGATCCTGGAAAAACTGTTTTTT
>-|TRBV7-8|-|TRBJ1-6
CASSPYNSPLHF
TGTGCCAGCAGCCCGTATAATTCACCCCTCCACTTT
>-|TRBV28|TRBD1|TRBJ2-7
CASSLQGVGSYEQYF
TGTGCCAGCAGTTTACAGGGGGTGGGGTCCTACGAGCAGTACTTC
>-|TRBV4-1|-|TRBJ1-5
CASSPRWNQPQHF
TGCGCCAGCAGTCCTAGGTGGAATCAGCCCCAGCATTTT
>few|TRBV6-5|-|TRBJ2-5
CASSSLGRTDQETQYF
TGTGCCAGCAGTTCTCTAGGGAGGACGGACCAAGAGACCCAGTACTTC
>-|TRBV19|TRBD1|TRBJ1-3
CASSIWDSSGNTIYF
TGTGCCAGTAGTATCTGGGACAGCTCTGGAAACACCATATATTTT
>-|TRBV5-1|-|TRBJ1-2
CASSFQPGPGGYTF
TGCGCCAGCAGCTTCCAACCAGGGCCCGGTGGCTACACCTTC
>-|TRBV14|TRBD1|TRBJ2-7
CASSRPGQDSFYEQYF
TGTGCCAGCAGCCGCCCGGGACAGGATTCTTTCTACGAGCAGTACTTC
>-|TRBV11-3|TRBD1|TRBJ2-1
CASSLDLLGTGDGNEQFF
TGTGCCAGCAGCTTAGATTTGCTGGGAACAGGGGATGGGAATGAGCAGTTCTTC
>-|TRBV9|-|TRBJ2-3
CASSTRPGFSSTDTQYF
TGTGCCAGCAGCACCCGTCCAGGATTTTCTAGCACAGATACGCAGTATTTT
>-|TRBV6-4|-|TRBJ1-4
CASPLTGRSSNEKLFF
TGTGCCAGCCCCCTGACGGGTAGGTCCTCTAATGAAAAACTGTTTTTT
>-|TRBV7-2|TRBD1|TRBJ1-2
CASSSTTGGYGYTF
TGTGCCAGCAGCTCAACGACAGGGGGCTATGGCTACACCTTC
>-|TRBV7-3|TRBD2|TRBJ2-2
CASSPGRRASGKSGTGELFF
TGTGCCAGCAGCCCTGGCCGACGTGCTAGCGGGAAGTCTGGCACCGGGGAGCTGTTTTTT
>-|TRBV12-5|TRBD1|TRBJ1-5
CASAAGGGGGQPQHF
TGTGCTAGTGCCGCAGGGGGCGGGGGTGGTCAGCCCCAGCATTTT
>-|TRBV5-1|TRBD2|TRBJ2-7
CASSLESGGPGEQYF
TGCGCCAGCAGCTTGGAGTCGGGGGGGCCGGGCGAGCAGTACTTC
>once|TRBV2|-|TRBJ1-1
CASRANTEAFF
TGTGCCAGCAGAGCCAACACTGAAGCTTTCTTT
>once|TRBV30|TRBD1|TRBJ1-5
CAWSKGQRSNQPQHF
TGTGCCTGGAGTAAGGGACAGCGCAGCAATCAGCCCCAGCATTTT
>-|TRBV5-1|-|TRBJ2-7
CASSLTGSYEQYF
TGCGCCAGCAGCTTAACGGGGTCCTACGAGCAGTACTTC